The present entry profiles one T cell receptor beta chain with its context. Its matching antigen is unknown. The data belong to a study of CD8+CD57+ T cells in acquired aplastic anemia. Study-wide context: Average DNA yield from sorted CD4+ and CD8+ cells was around 3 ug.

Genomic DNA, the template, was used for profiling of the TCR beta VDJ and CDR3. TCRdb reanalysed the reads using MiXCR and keeps one entry per CDR3 protein. Seen here are about 160,000 distinct CDR3 sequences, 47% observed once, and the top ten hold approximately 2.9%. General study points: The study identified roughly 29 CD8+ CDR3 sequences shared by patients and controls.

CD8+CD57+ cell expansion had been shown by flow cytometry in patients chosen for sequencing. Every patient presented with severe acquired aplastic anemia. The study sampled blood from patients who had received no therapy. This receptor was taken from a human donor with aplastic anemia. The material sequenced was sorted CD4+, CD8+, or CD8+CD57+ T cells (not recorded which) from PBMCs.

As DNA, the CDR3 is TGCGCCAGCCGCGCTTCCGGGACTAGCGGGGGGGCGCTTGAGACCCAGTACTTC. It codes for CASRASGTSGGALETQYF. The V gene is TRBV10-1, the J gene TRBJ2-5; 16 nucleotides match TRBD2. V lost 8 bases, J lost 5 bases, and 14 bases stayed unmatched. The CDR3 covers 18 residues. CDR1 is WNHNN, CDR2 SYGVQD, per germline (reference sequence).